The sample holds a few counts of the clone carrying this T cell receptor (beta chain). Per germline, CDR1 MNHEY and CDR2 SVGAGI. V shed 6 bases, J shed 2 bases, and the junction held 11 bases outside the gene matches. This CDR3 contains 18 residues. TCRdb independently ran MiXCR on the 5' RACE reads; one entry per CDR3 protein. The table has about 72,000 distinct CDR3 sequences, about 9.5% seen once. The record originates from a study of early T cells in non-severe SARS-CoV-2 infection. The V call is TRBV6-5, the J call TRBJ2-5; 14 nucleotides match TRBD2. The sample in question was whole blood, obtained at baseline. This clonotype was obtained from an adult who was a healthcare worker with PCR-confirmed SARS-CoV-2 infection or an uninfected control (not recorded which). CDR3 amino acids: CASSHSPGLAGVQETQYF. CDR3 sequence (DNA): TGTGCCAGCAGCCACAGCCCGGGACTAGCGGGGGTTCAAGAGACCCAGTACTTC.